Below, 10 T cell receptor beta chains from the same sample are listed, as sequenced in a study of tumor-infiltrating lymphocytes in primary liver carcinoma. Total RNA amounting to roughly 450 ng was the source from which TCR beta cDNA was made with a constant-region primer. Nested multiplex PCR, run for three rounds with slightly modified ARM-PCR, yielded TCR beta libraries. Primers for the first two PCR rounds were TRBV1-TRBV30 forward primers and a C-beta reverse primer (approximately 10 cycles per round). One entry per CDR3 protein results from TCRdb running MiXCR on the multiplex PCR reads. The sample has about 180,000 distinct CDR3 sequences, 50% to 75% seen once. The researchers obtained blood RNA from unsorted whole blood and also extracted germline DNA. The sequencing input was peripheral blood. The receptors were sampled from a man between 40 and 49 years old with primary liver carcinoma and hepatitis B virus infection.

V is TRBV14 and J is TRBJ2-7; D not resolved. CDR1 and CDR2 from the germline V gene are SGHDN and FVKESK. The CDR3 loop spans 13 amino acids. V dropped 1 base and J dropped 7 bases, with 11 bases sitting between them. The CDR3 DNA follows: TGTGCCAGCAGCCAAGGCCCGCCTAGGGAGCAGTACTTC. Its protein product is CASSQGPPREQYF. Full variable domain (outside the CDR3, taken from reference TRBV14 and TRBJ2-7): EAGVTQFPSHSVIEKGQTVTLRCDPISGHDNLYWYRRVMGKEIKFLLHFVKESKQDESGMPNNRFLAERTGGTYSTLKVQPAELEDSGVYFCASSQGPPREQYFGPGTRLTVT.

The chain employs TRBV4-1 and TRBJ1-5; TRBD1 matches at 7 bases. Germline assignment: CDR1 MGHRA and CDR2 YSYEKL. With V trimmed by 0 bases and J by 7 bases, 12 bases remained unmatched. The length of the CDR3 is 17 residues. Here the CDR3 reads CASSQDPGQVIPQPQHF. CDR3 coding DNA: TGCGCCAGCAGCCAAGATCCCGGACAGGTAATCCCCCAGCCCCAGCATTTT.

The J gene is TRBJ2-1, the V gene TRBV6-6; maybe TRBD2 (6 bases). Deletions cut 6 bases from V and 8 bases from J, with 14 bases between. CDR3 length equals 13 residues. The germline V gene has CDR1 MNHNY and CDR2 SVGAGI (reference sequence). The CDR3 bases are TGTGCCAGCAGATCCGGGACTTACGATGAGCAGTTCTTC. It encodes CASRSGTYDEQFF.

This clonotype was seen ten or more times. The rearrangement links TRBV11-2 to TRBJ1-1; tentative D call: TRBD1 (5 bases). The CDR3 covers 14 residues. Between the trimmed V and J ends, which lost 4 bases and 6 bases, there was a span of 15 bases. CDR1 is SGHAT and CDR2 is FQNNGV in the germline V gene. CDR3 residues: CASSSYGGGSEAFF. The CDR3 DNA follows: TGTGCCAGCAGCTCCTACGGTGGGGGGTCTGAAGCTTTCTTT.

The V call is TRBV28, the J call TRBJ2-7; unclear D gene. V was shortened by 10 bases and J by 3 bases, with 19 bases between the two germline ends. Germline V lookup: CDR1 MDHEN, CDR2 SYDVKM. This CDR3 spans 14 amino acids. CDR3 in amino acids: CATTPWVRNYEQYF. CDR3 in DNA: TGTGCCACCACCCCATGGGTCAGGAACTACGAGCAGTACTTC.

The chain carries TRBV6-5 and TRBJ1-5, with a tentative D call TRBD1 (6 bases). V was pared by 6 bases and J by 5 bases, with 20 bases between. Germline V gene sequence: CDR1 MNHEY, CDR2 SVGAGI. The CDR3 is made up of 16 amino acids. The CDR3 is CASSPAPGQSDQPQHF. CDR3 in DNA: TGTGCCAGCAGCCCCGCCCCTGGACAGAGCGATCAGCCCCAGCATTTT.

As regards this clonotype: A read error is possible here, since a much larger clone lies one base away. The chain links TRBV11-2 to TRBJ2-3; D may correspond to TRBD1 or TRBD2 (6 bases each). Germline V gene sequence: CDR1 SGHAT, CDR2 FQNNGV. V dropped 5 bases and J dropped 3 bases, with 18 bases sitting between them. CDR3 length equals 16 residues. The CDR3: CASSRGDARGTDTQYF. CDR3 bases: TGTGCCAGCAGCAGGGGGGACGCGCGTGGGACAGATACGCAGTATTTT.

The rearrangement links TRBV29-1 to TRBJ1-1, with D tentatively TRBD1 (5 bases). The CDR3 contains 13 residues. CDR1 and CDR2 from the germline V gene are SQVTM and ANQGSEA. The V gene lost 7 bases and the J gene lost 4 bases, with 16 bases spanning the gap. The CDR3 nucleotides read TGCAGCGCCTTGTGGGGCTCAGGCACTGAAGCTTTCTTT. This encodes CSALWGSGTEAFF.

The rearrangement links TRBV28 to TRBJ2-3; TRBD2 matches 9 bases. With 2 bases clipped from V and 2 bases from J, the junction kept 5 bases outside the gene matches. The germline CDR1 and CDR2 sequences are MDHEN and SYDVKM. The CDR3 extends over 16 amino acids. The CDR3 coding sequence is TGTGCCAGCAGTTTACTCCCTAGCGGGAACACAGATACGCAGTATTTT. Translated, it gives CASSLLPSGNTDTQYF.

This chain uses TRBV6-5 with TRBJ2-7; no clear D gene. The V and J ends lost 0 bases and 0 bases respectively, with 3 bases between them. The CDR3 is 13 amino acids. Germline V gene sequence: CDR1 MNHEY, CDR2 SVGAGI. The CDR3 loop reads CASSYSDSYEQYF. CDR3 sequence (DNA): TGTGCCAGCAGTTACTCCGACTCCTACGAGCAGTACTTC.